The 30 T cell receptor beta chains below all came from one sample that was sequenced in a study of T cell repertoires in cytomegalovirus infection. TCRdb reprocessed the reads with MiXCR, giving one entry per CDR3 protein. The data contain approximately 30,000 distinct CDR3 sequences, around a fifth of them singletons. Their cognate antigens are unknown. Sequencing used CD8+ T cells from cultured PBMCs, obtained from culture after CMV antigen stimulation. The receptors come from a human donor in good health (CMV status not recorded). Some clones in this sample may be carry-over from other donors' samples.

The V and J genes are TRBV6-2 or TRBV6-3 and TRBJ2-1, with TRBD1 matching 9 bases. CDR3 size: 15 residues. V gave up 5 bases and J gave up 8 bases; unmatched junction bases: 10. Germline lookup yields CDR1 MNHEY and CDR2 SVGEGT. The CDR3 nucleotides read TGTGCCAGCAGTGAGCGGGACAGGGCATCCCATGAGCAGTTCTTC. Residues: CASSERDRASHEQFF.

This chain connects TRBV7-6 to TRBJ2-7, with 8 bases identical to TRBD2. This CDR3 spans 13 amino acids. Germline CDR1 and CDR2: SGHVS and FNYEAQ. V gave up 4 bases and J gave up 5 bases; unmatched junction bases: 4. The CDR3 loop is CASSSLAADEQYF. DNA for the CDR3: TGTGCCAGCAGCTCACTAGCGGCCGACGAGCAGTACTTC.

This clonotype turned up a few times. This chain uses TRBV7-6 with TRBJ2-7, with D hard to call. The CDR3 has 14 amino acids. Germline loops: CDR1 SGHVS, CDR2 FNYEAQ. V lost 4 bases to trimming and J lost 0 bases, with 10 bases between them. CDR3 sequence (DNA): TGTGCCAGCAGCTACTATGGAAGCTCCTACGAGCAGTACTTC. It translates to CASSYYGSSYEQYF. Full variable domain (rest looked up from reference TRBV7-6 and TRBJ2-7): GAGVSQSPRYKVTKRGQDVALRCDPISGHVSLYWYRQALGQGPEFLTYFNYEAQQDKSGLPNDRFSAERPEGSISTLTIQRTEQRDSAMYRCASSYYGSSYEQYFGPGTRLTVT.

CDR3 nucleotides: TGCAGTGCTAGGCGAGGGAGGGGGGGCACTGAAGCTTTCTTT. This codes for CSARRGRGGTEAFF. V usage is TRBV20-1 and J usage is TRBJ1-1; possible D gene TRBD1, 6 bases. Germline V gene lookup returns CDR1 DFQATT and CDR2 SNEGSKA (reference sequence). Deletions cut 3 bases from V and 4 bases from J, with 15 bases between. The CDR3 is 14 amino acids.

V is TRBV5-1 and J is TRBJ2-2; no clear D. Germline V CDR1 and CDR2: SGHRS, YFSETQ. V gave up 0 bases and J gave up 0 bases, with 9 bases separating them. This CDR3 comprises 16 residues. The CDR3 spells CASSLVPVANTGELFF. CDR3 nucleotide sequence: TGCGCCAGCAGCTTGGTTCCGGTCGCGAACACCGGGGAGCTGTTTTTT.

This clonotype showed up many times. This chain joins TRBV7-2 and TRBJ2-5; D may correspond to TRBD1 or TRBD2 (5 bases each). CDR1 SGHTA and CDR2 FQGNSA come from the germline V gene. V shed 5 bases and J shed 3 bases, with 19 bases lying between them. This CDR3 region has 16 residues. CDR3 coding DNA: TGTGCCAGCAGCCGAAAGAGTTCTGGGGGTAAAGAGACCCAGTACTTC. It translates to CASSRKSSGGKETQYF.

This clonotype was seen more than once but under ten times. CDR3 sequence: CASSNPIDLAGGSPTDTQYF. The CDR3, as DNA: TGTGCCAGCAGCAACCCTATTGACCTAGCGGGAGGCAGTCCCACAGATACGCAGTATTTT. V gene TRBV7-2 combines with J gene TRBJ2-3; 11 nucleotides match TRBD2. CDR1 and CDR2 (germline): SGHTA, FQGNSA. V trimming: 5 bases; J trimming: 2 bases; junction bases outside the gene matches: 18. This CDR3 comprises 20 residues.

This clonotype was observed a few times. The V and J genes are TRBV6-5 and TRBJ2-7; D remains ambiguous. The CDR3 is made up of 13 amino acids. Trimming took off 0 bases at V and 3 bases at J, with 6 bases between the two ends. CDR1 is MNHEY and CDR2 is SVGAGI in the germline V gene. CDR3 amino acids: CASSYSSFYEQYF. CDR3 sequence (DNA): TGTGCCAGCAGTTACTCCTCTTTCTACGAGCAGTACTTC.

This chain connects TRBV7-8 to TRBJ2-4; tentative D call: TRBD2 (5 bases). V was pared by 2 bases and J by 8 bases, with 10 bases between. From germline, CDR1 is SGHVS and CDR2 FQNEAQ. The CDR3 contains 13 residues. This chain's CDR3 is CASSLTGKDIQYF. In DNA, the CDR3 is TGTGCCAGCAGCTTAACGGGGAAGGACATTCAGTACTTC.

V and J are TRBV5-1 and TRBJ1-1; D unclear. This CDR3 spans 14 amino acids. Germline CDR1 is SGHRS and CDR2 is YFSETQ. Between the trimmed V and J ends, which lost 1 base and 5 bases, there was a span of 12 bases. The CDR3 region has the DNA TGCGCCAGCAGCTTGCAGGAAGGGAGAACTGAAGCTTTCTTT. Amino acids: CASSLQEGRTEAFF.

The rearrangement uses TRBV7-6 and TRBJ2-1; 7 bases map to TRBD2. V was pared by 7 bases and J by 0 bases, with 9 bases of the junction left unmatched. The CDR3 contains 16 residues. Germline values: CDR1 SGHVS, CDR2 FNYEAQ. CDR3 sequence reads: CASTEAGGSSYNEQFF. CDR3 DNA: TGTGCCAGCACCGAAGCCGGCGGGAGCTCCTACAATGAGCAGTTCTTC.

The V call is TRBV24-1, the J call TRBJ2-7; 12 bases match TRBD2. The germline CDR1 and CDR2 sequences are KGHDR and SFDVKD. The CDR3 covers 16 residues. With V trimmed by 4 bases and J by 0 bases, 3 bases remained unmatched. The CDR3 spells CATSDASGRASYEQYF. DNA for the CDR3: TGTGCCACCAGTGACGCTAGCGGGAGGGCCTCCTACGAGCAGTACTTC.

This clonotype has just a few counts. This chain links TRBV2 with TRBJ2-1; D gene uncertain. The V end was cut by 7 bases, the J end by 7 bases, with 20 bases between. CDR3 length equals 15 residues. The germline V gene encodes CDR1 SNHLY and CDR2 FYNNEI. DNA for the CDR3: TGTGCCAGCATCCCCCCGACCCAAGTCGGGAATGAGCAGTTCTTC. This codes for CASIPPTQVGNEQFF. Full variable domain (remainder filled in from reference TRBV2 and TRBJ2-1): EPEVTQTPSHQVTQMGQEVILRCVPISNHLYFYWYRQILGQKVEFLVSFYNNEISEKSEIFDDQFSVERPDGSNFTLKIRSTKLEDSAMYFCASIPPTQVGNEQFFGPGTRLTVL.

The sample holds many counts of this clonotype. This sequence joins TRBV6-6 and TRBJ1-2, with D unresolved. The CDR3 has 11 residues. Looked up from germline, CDR1 is MNHNY and CDR2 is SVGAGI (reference sequence). V was trimmed by 7 bases and J by 4 bases, leaving 7 bases between them. CDR3 nucleotides: TGTGCCAGCACGGTCAGCTATGGCTACACCTTC. It encodes CASTVSYGYTF.

CDR3 DNA sequence: TGTGCCACCAGTGATGCCGCTACAGGGTTTGGGGCGTACAATGAGCAGTTCTTC. This translates into CATSDAATGFGAYNEQFF. The chain joins TRBV24-1 to TRBJ2-1; D may be TRBD1 (6 bases). V lost 3 bases and J lost 4, with 21 bases in between. The CDR3 is made up of 18 amino acids. The germline gives CDR1 KGHDR, CDR2 SFDVKD.

The chain uses TRBV7-2 and TRBJ1-2; tentative D call: TRBD1 (6 bases). Trimming stripped 5 bases from V and 3 bases from J, with 16 bases between. The V gene's germline CDR1 is SGHTA and CDR2 FQGNSA. CDR3 length: 15 residues. The CDR3 nucleotides are TGTGCCAGCAGCCTCCGACAGGCGTCGGACTATGGCTACACCTTC. Amino acids: CASSLRQASDYGYTF.

The chain joins TRBV7-8 to TRBJ2-7, with D uncertain. Germline values: CDR1 SGHVS, CDR2 FQNEAQ. The CDR3 spans 14 residues. The V end lost 1 base, the J end lost 3 bases, and 10 bases lay between the germline ends. The CDR3 region has the DNA TGTGCCAGCAGCTTAGGAGTGGGAATCTACGAGCAGTACTTC. Residues: CASSLGVGIYEQYF.

The gene calls are TRBV7-2 and TRBJ1-4, with D maybe TRBD1 (5 bases). The V gene's germline CDR1 is SGHTA and CDR2 FQGNSA. The CDR3 is 16 amino acids. V lost 2 bases, J lost 7 bases, and 17 bases lay in between. The CDR3: CASSLNSPGRGEKLFF. CDR3 in DNA: TGTGCCAGCAGCTTAAATAGTCCGGGAAGGGGTGAAAAACTGTTTTTT.

This clonotype occurred a few times. The V and J genes are TRBV7-2 and TRBJ2-3, with unresolved D. The CDR3 length is 16 residues. Germline lookup yields CDR1 SGHTA and CDR2 FQGNSA. The germline V and J ends were trimmed by 1 base and 0 bases, with 11 bases remaining between them. The CDR3 spells CASSLGSAASTDTQYF. CDR3 DNA sequence: TGTGCCAGCAGCTTAGGATCGGCAGCTAGCACAGATACGCAGTATTTT. The variable domain in full, with the rest retrieved from reference TRBV7-2 and TRBJ2-3, is GAGVSQSPSNKVTEKGKDVELRCDPISGHTALYWYRQSLGQGLEFLIYFQGNSAPDKSGLPSDRFSAERTGGSVSTLTIQRTQQEDSAVYLCASSLGSAASTDTQYFGPGTRLTVL.

This clonotype has a handful of counts. The chain combines TRBV7-9 with TRBJ1-4; tentatively, D is TRBD1 (6 bases). The CDR3 is 17 amino acids. CDR1 SEHNR and CDR2 FQNEAQ come from the germline V gene (reference sequence). Trimming took 4 bases from V and 7 from J, leaving 22 bases between them. CDR3 nucleotides: TGTGCCAGCAGCTCACGACGACCCAGGGGCAACGGTGAAAAACTGTTTTTT. Amino acids: CASSSRRPRGNGEKLFF.

The table lists this clonotype with a few counts. This chain joins TRBV28 and TRBJ2-1; D uncertain. This CDR3 has 15 residues. Germline-derived CDR1 and CDR2 are MDHEN and SYDVKM. V lost 3 bases and J lost 2, with 11 bases in between. CDR3 amino acids: CASSLLGWTYNEQFF. The CDR3 DNA reads as TGTGCCAGCAGTTTGTTGGGGTGGACCTACAATGAGCAGTTCTTC.

The genes are TRBV14 and TRBJ2-7; D is ambiguous. The germline CDR1 and CDR2 sequences are SGHDN and FVKESK. The V end was cut by 2 bases, the J end by 5 bases, with 13 bases between. The CDR3 consists of 14 residues. The CDR3 spells CASSQQAVLDEQYF. Written as DNA, the CDR3 is TGTGCCAGCAGCCAACAGGCCGTCCTCGACGAGCAGTACTTC.

In this sample, this clonotype turned up a few times. The chain recombines TRBV12-3 or TRBV12-4 with TRBJ2-1; 8 bases map to TRBD2. The trim removed 8 bases at V and 2 bases at J, leaving 11 bases unmatched. The CDR3 spans 16 residues. The CDR3 DNA reads TGTGCCAGCTCCCTGAGTAGCGGGATAGCCTACAATGAGCAGTTCTTC. Translating it yields CASSLSSGIAYNEQFF.

This chain connects TRBV6-6 to TRBJ2-3; TRBD2 matches at 7 bases. V dropped 2 bases and J dropped 1; count of bases not matched to a gene: 18. This CDR3 comprises 20 residues. Germline V gene sequence: CDR1 MNHNY, CDR2 SVGAGI (reference sequence). The CDR3 region is CASSYQGASGYLMGTDTQYF. DNA for the CDR3: TGTGCCAGCAGTTACCAAGGGGCTAGCGGATACCTGATGGGCACAGATACGCAGTATTTT.

CDR3 coding DNA: TGTGCCAGCAGCTTAGCGGCAGGGAGCACAGATACGCAGTATTTT. It yields the protein CASSLAAGSTDTQYF. The chain couples TRBV7-8 to TRBJ2-3; D is possibly TRBD1 (5 bases). Germline V CDR1 and CDR2: SGHVS, FQNEAQ. CDR3 length: 15 amino acids. Trimming pared 0 bases from V and 0 bases from J, leaving 7 bases between.

The chain recombines TRBV11-3 with TRBJ2-2; 7 bases fit TRBD2. The CDR3 spans 16 residues. Per germline, CDR1 SGHNT and CDR2 YENEEA. Trimming took 3 bases from V and 5 from J; bases not matched to a gene: 9. The CDR3 coding sequence is TGTGCCAGCAGCTTTACCGGACTAGTTGGGACCGGGGAGCTGTTTTTT. Residues: CASSFTGLVGTGELFF.

The V and J genes are TRBV7-9 and TRBJ2-7; 8 nucleotides match TRBD1. The V gene end was trimmed by 5 bases and the J gene end by 7 bases; junction bases not matched to a gene: 16. The CDR3 runs 16 residues. Germline V gives CDR1 SEHNR, CDR2 FQNEAQ (reference sequence). The CDR3 coding sequence is TGTGCCAGCAGCCCTCCGGGGCAGGGGGCAGCGGAAGAGCAGTACTTC. Residues: CASSPPGQGAAEEQYF.

The J gene is TRBJ1-6, the V gene TRBV7-2; D perhaps matches TRBD1 (6 bases). Germline values: CDR1 SGHTA, CDR2 FQGNSA. The CDR3 has 16 amino acids. V was clipped by 5 bases and J by 9 bases, with 20 bases between them. The CDR3, as DNA: TGTGCCAGCAGCGCCCCCTCAACAGGGTCGGGTTCACCCCTCCACTTT. This encodes CASSAPSTGSGSPLHF. The whole variable domain, remainder taken from reference TRBV7-2 and TRBJ1-6, is GAGVSQSPSNKVTEKGKDVELRCDPISGHTALYWYRQSLGQGLEFLIYFQGNSAPDKSGLPSDRFSAERTGGSVSTLTIQRTQQEDSAVYLCASSAPSTGSGSPLHFGNGTRLTVT.

The V and J genes are TRBV11-3 and TRBJ2-1, with 10 bases identical to TRBD2. V lost 0 bases to trimming and J lost 9 bases; unmatched junction nucleotides: 14. Per germline, CDR1 SGHNT and CDR2 YENEEA. The CDR3 is made up of 18 amino acids. This chain's CDR3 is CASSLDFPSGSGIPEQFF. The CDR3 DNA follows: TGTGCCAGCAGCTTAGATTTCCCTAGCGGGAGTGGCATCCCTGAGCAGTTCTTC.

This chain links TRBV11-2 with TRBJ2-1; possibly TRBD1 for D (6 bases). Trimming pared 8 bases from V and 3 bases from J, leaving 14 bases between. The CDR3 runs to 14 residues. Germline CDR1 and CDR2: SGHAT and FQNNGV. CDR3 residues: CASRWDTDYNEQFF. CDR3 bases: TGTGCCAGCCGCTGGGACACCGACTACAATGAGCAGTTCTTC.